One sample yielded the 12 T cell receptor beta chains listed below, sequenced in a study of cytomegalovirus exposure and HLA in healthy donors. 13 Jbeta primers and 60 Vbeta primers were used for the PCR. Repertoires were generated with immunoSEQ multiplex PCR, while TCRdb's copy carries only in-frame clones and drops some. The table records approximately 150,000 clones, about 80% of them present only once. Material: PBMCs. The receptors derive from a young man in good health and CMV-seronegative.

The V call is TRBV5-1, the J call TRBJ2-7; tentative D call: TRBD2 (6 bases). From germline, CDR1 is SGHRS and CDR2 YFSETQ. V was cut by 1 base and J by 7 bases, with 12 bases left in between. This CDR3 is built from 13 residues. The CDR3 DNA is TGCGCCAGCAGCTTGAGGGCGGGACCTGAGCAGTACTTC. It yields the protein CASSLRAGPEQYF.

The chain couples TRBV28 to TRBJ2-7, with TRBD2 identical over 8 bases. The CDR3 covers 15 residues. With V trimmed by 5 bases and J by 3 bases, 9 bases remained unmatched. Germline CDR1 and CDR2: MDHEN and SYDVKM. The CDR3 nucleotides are TGTGCCAGCAGTCCGGGGGGGGAGCCTTACTACGAGCAGTACTTC. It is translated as CASSPGGEPYYEQYF.

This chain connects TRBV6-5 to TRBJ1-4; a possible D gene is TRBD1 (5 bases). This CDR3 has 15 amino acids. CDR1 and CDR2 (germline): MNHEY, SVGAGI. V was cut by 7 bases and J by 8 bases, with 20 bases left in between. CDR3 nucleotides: TGTGCCAGCACCCCGGTAGGAGCGGGGCAAGAAAAACTGTTTTTT. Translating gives CASTPVGAGQEKLFF.

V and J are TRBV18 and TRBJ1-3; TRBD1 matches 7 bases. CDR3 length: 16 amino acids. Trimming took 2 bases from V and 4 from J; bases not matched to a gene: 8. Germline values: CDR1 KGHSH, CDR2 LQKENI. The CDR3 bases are TGTGCCAGCTCACCAAAGGAACAGGGGTTCGGAAACACCATATATTTT. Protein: CASSPKEQGFGNTIYF.

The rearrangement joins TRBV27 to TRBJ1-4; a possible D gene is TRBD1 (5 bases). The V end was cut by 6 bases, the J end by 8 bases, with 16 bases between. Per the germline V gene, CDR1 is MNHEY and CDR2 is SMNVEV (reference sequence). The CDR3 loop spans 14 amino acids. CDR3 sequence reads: CASSRRGGMEKLFF. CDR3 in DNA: TGTGCCAGCAGCCGCCGGGGGGGGATGGAAAAACTGTTTTTT.

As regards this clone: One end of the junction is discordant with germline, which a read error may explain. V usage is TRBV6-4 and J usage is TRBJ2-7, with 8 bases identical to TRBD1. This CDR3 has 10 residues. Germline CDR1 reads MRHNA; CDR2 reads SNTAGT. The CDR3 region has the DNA TGTGCCAGCAGGCGGGACAGGAGAACCTTC. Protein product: CASRRDRRTF.

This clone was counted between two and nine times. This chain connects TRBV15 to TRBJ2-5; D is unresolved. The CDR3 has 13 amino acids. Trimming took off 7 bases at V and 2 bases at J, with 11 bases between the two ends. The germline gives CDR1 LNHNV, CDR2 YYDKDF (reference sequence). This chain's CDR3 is CATTLEFQETQYF. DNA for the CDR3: TGTGCCACCACTCTGGAGTTTCAAGAGACCCAGTACTTC.

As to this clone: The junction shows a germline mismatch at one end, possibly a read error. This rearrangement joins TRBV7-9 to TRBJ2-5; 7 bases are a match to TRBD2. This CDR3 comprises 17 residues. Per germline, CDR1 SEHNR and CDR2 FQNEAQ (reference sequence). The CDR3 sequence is CSSSLVGGAGEQETQYF. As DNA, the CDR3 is TGTTCCAGCAGCTTAGTGGGAGGCGCGGGAGAACAAGAGACCCAGTACTTC.

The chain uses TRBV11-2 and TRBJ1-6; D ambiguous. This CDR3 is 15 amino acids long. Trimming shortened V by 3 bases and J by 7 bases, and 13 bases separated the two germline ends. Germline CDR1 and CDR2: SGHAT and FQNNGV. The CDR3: CASSLNWEPNSPLHF. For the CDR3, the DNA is TGTGCCAGCAGCTTGAATTGGGAGCCAAATTCACCCCTCCACTTT.

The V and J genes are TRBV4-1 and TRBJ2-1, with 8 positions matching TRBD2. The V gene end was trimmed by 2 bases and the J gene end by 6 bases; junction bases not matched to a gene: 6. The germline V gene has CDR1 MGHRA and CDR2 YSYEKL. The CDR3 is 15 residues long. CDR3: CASSQSAGVVNEQFF. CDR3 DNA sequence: TGCGCCAGCAGCCAATCAGCGGGAGTGGTCAATGAGCAGTTCTTC.

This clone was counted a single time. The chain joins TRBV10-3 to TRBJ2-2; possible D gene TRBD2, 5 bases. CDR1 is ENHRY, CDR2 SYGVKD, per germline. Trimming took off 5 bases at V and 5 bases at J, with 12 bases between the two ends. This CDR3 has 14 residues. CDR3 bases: TGTGCCATCAGTCCCGGGATTGTAACCGGGGAGCTGTTTTTT. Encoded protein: CAISPGIVTGELFF.

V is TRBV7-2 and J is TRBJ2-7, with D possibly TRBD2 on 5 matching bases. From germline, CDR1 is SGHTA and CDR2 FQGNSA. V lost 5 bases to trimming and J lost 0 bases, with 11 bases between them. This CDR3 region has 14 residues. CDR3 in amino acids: CASSARRDSYEQYF. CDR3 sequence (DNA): TGTGCCAGCAGCGCCCGACGGGACTCCTACGAGCAGTACTTC.